The sample holds many counts of the clone carrying this T cell receptor beta chain. Via MiXCR, TCRdb re-called the 5' RACE reads, giving one row per CDR3 protein. The data hold more than 55,000 distinct CDR3 sequences, with 5.9% observed a single time. The data are from a study of early T cells in non-severe SARS-CoV-2 infection. As for the study in general: The sequenced material was bulk RNA from unsorted whole blood, and its chains were unpaired.

From germline, CDR1 is LGHDT and CDR2 YNNKEL (reference sequence). The CDR3 runs to 12 residues. The V and J ends lost 4 bases and 4 bases respectively, with 5 bases between them. The sequence came from an adult who was a healthcare worker with PCR-confirmed SARS-CoV-2 infection or an uninfected control (not recorded which). The V call is TRBV3-1, the J call TRBJ2-1; the D is unclear. Sequenced here: whole blood, sampled at baseline. DNA of the CDR3: TGTGCCAGCAGCCCGCAGTACAATGAGCAGTTCTTC. Translated, it gives CASSPQYNEQFF.